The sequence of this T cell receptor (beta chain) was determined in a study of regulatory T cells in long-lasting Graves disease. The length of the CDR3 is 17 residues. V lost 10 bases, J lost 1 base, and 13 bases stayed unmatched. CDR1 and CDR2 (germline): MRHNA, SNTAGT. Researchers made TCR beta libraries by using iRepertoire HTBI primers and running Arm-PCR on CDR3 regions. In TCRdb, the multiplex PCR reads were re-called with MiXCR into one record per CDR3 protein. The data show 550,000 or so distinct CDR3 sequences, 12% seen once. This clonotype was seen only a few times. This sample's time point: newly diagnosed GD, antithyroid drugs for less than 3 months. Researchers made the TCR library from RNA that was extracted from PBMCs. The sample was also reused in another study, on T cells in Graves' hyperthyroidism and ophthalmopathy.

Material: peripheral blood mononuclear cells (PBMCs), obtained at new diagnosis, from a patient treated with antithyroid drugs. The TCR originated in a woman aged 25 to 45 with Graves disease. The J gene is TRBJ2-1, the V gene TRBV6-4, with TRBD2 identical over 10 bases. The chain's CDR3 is CATSPLPSGGSYNEQFF. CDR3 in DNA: TGTGCCACCAGCCCCCTCCCTAGCGGGGGATCCTACAATGAGCAGTTCTTC.